This TCR beta chain was captured in a study of preoperative IRX-2 immunotherapy in early breast cancer. The treatment is: preoperative locoregional IRX-2 cytokine immunotherapy. Germline V gives CDR1 SGHNT, CDR2 YENEEA. The CDR3 contains 14 residues. Trimming shortened V by 4 bases and J by 2 bases, and 11 bases separated the two germline ends. The repertoire was sequenced with immunoSEQ multiplex PCR; TCRdb's copy has only in-frame clones and lacks some. The table has around 38,000 clones, roughly 77% seen once. The origin of this receptor is a human donor with breast cancer. The chain employs TRBV11-3 and TRBJ1-1; D remains ambiguous. This specimen was tumor tissue, taken after IRX-2 immunotherapy. This chain's CDR3 is CASSSITGNTEAFF. The CDR3 DNA follows: TGTGCCAGCAGCTCTATAACGGGAAACACTGAAGCTTTCTTT.